The clone carrying this TCR beta chain was picked up many times. These data are taken from a study of T cells in Graves' hyperthyroidism and ophthalmopathy. Around 10 ml of fresh peripheral blood supplied the PBMCs. Amplification targeted TCR beta CDR3 regions from RNA transcripts. TCR CDR3 regions were first amplified by RT-PCR with HTBI primers. One entry per CDR3 protein results from TCRdb running MiXCR on the multiplex PCR reads. The sample contains 350,000 or so distinct CDR3 sequences, 15% to 20% of which appear only once. Source material: blood. The TCR originated in a middle-aged woman with Graves' ophthalmopathy.

The CDR3: CASSLEPSSGNTIYF. The CDR3 nucleotides read TGTGCCAGCAGCTTAGAACCTAGCTCTGGAAACACCATATATTTT. The chain joins TRBV7-9 to TRBJ1-3; D remains ambiguous. This CDR3 has 15 residues. Germline V gene sequence: CDR1 SEHNR, CDR2 FQNEAQ (reference sequence). Trimming pared 1 base from V and 0 bases from J, leaving 7 bases between. Combining the CDR3 with reference TRBV7-9 and TRBJ1-3 gives the whole variable domain DTGVSQNPRHKITKRGQNVTFRCDPISEHNRLYWYRQTLGQGPEFLTYFQNEAQLEKSRLLSDRFSAERPKGSFSTLEIQRTEQGDSAMYLCASSLEPSSGNTIYFGEGSWLTVV.